This T cell receptor (beta chain) was found in a study of blood T cell repertoires in COVID-19. Study-wide context: Sites in the United States, Italy and Spain provided acute and convalescent COVID-19 samples. Nucleic acid was either cDNA or gDNA, and it came from T cells, B-cell-depleted T cells, or PBMCs.

As originally analysed: Reference gene primer amplification yielded estimated nucleated cell counts. Sequencing was performed with immunoSEQ multiplex PCR; in TCRdb, only in-frame clones are kept and a portion is missing. V, J and clone size are taken as reported in that table, and D and trimming were inferred from the DNA itself. Of 120,000 or so clones listed, roughly 88% are singletons. The V gene's germline CDR1 is LNHDA and CDR2 SQIVND (reference sequence). The CDR3 consists of 16 residues. Germline trimming cut 5 bases from V and 2 bases from J; bases unmatched to any gene: 8. The sequence came from a man aged 45-65 years with acute or convalescent COVID-19. This chain joins TRBV19 and TRBJ2-2; 7 bases are a match to TRBD1. Sequencing was carried out using peripheral blood. The CDR3 coding sequence is TGTGCCAGTAGTGTCCCGGGACAGACAAACACCGGGGAGCTGTTTTTT. As protein: CASSVPGQTNTGELFF.